One and the same sample provided the 22 T cell receptor beta chains below, sequenced in a study of human T cells and chemical hapten exposure (TCRdb year 2021). Libraries were constructed by RACE. Sequencing relied on a NextSeq 500. The public reads were reanalyzed by TCRdb: fastp trimming at Q25, MiXCR alignment, in-frame beta chains only. Every entry covers one CDR3 protein and lists the most common genes and DNA from its rows. The sample contains 85,000 to 95,000 distinct CDR3 sequences, approximately 10% of them found a single time. The ten largest clones add up to roughly 2.3% of the sample. Taken with the paper, the label for time point translates to: patch test 2, 6 weeks after DPC sensitization. The treatment or condition label here, explained by the study, means: therapeutic diphenylcyclopropenone sensitization with weekly scalp DPC. Sequencing used whole blood, obtained in connection with sensitization to the hapten diphenylcyclopropenone (DPC). The receptors shown here come from a man aged 40-49 years with alopecia areata. Some clones in this sample may be carry-over from other donors' samples.

This clonotype has more than one count but fewer than ten. J is TRBJ1-4 and V is TRBV19; D might be TRBD1 (6 bases). This CDR3 region has 13 residues. Trimming took 9 bases from V and 3 from J, leaving 11 bases between them. From germline, CDR1 is LNHDA and CDR2 SQIVND (reference sequence). The CDR3, as DNA: TGTGCCAGCACAGGGTCGGCTAATGAAAAACTGTTTTTT. This codes for CASTGSANEKLFF. The whole variable domain, filled in from reference TRBV19 and TRBJ1-4, reads DGGITQSPKYLFRKEGQNVTLSCEQNLNHDAMYWYRQDPGQGLRLIYYSQIVNDFQKGDIAEGYSVSREKKESFPLTVTSAQKNPTAFYLCASTGSANEKLFFGSGTQLSVL.

This clonotype has at least ten counts. CDR3 DNA sequence: TGTGCCAGCAGCGTAGGGAATGTGAACACCGGGGAGCTGTTTTTT. Translating it yields CASSVGNVNTGELFF. The J gene is TRBJ2-2, the V gene TRBV9; unclear D gene. V was cut by 0 bases and J by 1 base, with 7 bases left in between. CDR1 is SGDLS and CDR2 is YYNGEE in the germline V gene. This CDR3 has 15 residues.

This clonotype has more than one count but fewer than ten. The V gene is TRBV20-1, the J gene TRBJ1-4; TRBD1 aligns across 7 bases. The CDR3 length is 14 residues. J lost 2 bases, V lost 7 bases, and 7 bases had no gene match. The V gene's germline CDR1 is DFQATT and CDR2 SNEGSKA (reference sequence). The CDR3 DNA reads TGCAGTGGGACAGGACCCGCTACTAATGAAAAACTGTTTTTT. This codes for CSGTGPATNEKLFF.

The CDR3 loop is CASSIGFGLAITGELFF. The CDR3 DNA follows: TGTGCCAGCAGCATAGGATTTGGACTAGCGATCACCGGGGAGCTGTTTTTT. V usage is TRBV5-6 and J usage is TRBJ2-2; 9 nucleotides align to TRBD2. The ends lost 4 bases at V and 4 bases at J; junction bases unmatched: 11. Germline assignment: CDR1 SGHDT and CDR2 YYEEEE. CDR3 length: 17 amino acids.

The rearrangement links TRBV5-4 to TRBJ2-7; maybe TRBD1 (6 bases). Germline CDR1 and CDR2: SGHNT and YYREEE (reference sequence). V was clipped by 0 bases and J by 2 bases, with 15 bases between them. The CDR3 runs 16 residues. The CDR3 sequence: CASSLGPRGPPYEQYV. CDR3 nucleotide sequence: TGTGCCAGCAGCTTGGGGCCCAGGGGCCCCCCCTACGAGCAGTACGTC.

In nucleotides, the CDR3 is TGTGCCAACTCAATCGGGGGGGATCAGCCCCAGCATTTT. Amino acids: CANSIGGDQPQHF. The chain has TRBV12-3 or TRBV12-4 and TRBJ1-5, with a tentative D call TRBD1 (5 bases). This CDR3 has 13 residues. V was trimmed by 10 bases and J by 5 bases, leaving 15 bases between them.

As DNA, the CDR3 is TGTGCCAGCAGTTCCCCGGGACAGGGGGCCAGCAATCAGCCCCAGCATTTT. As protein: CASSSPGQGASNQPQHF. V and J are TRBV28 and TRBJ1-5; 12 positions agree with TRBD1. After removal of 4 bases from V and 1 base from J, the junction contained 5 bases not matched to a gene. The germline V gene has CDR1 MDHEN and CDR2 SYDVKM. This CDR3 has 17 amino acids.

The chain employs TRBV4-3 and TRBJ2-5, with D tentatively TRBD2 (5 bases). The CDR3 length is 15 residues. V gave up 0 bases and J gave up 4 bases, with 12 bases separating them. CDR1 is LGHNA, CDR2 YSLEER, per germline. The CDR3 sequence is CASSQEARRRETQYF. The CDR3 DNA sequence: TGCGCCAGCAGCCAAGAAGCCAGGAGGCGAGAGACCCAGTACTTC.

The chain recombines TRBV9 with TRBJ2-3; 7 bases are shared with TRBD2. The CDR3 has 16 amino acids. CDR1 SGDLS and CDR2 YYNGEE come from the germline V gene. V lost 0 bases to trimming and J lost 4 bases; unmatched junction nucleotides: 8. CDR3: CASSVGGGRGSDTQYF. In DNA form, the CDR3 reads TGTGCCAGCAGCGTAGGGGGGGGGAGAGGCTCAGATACGCAGTATTTT.

This clonotype showed up just a few times. This sequence joins TRBV12-5 and TRBJ1-5; D gene uncertain. Germline V gene data show CDR1 as LGHNT and CDR2 as FRNRAP. The length of the CDR3 is 15 residues. Trimming took 1 base from V and 0 from J, leaving 7 bases between them. The CDR3 loop reads CASGLADGSNQPQHF. The CDR3 DNA is TGTGCTAGTGGTTTGGCCGACGGTAGCAATCAGCCCCAGCATTTT.

This chain joins TRBV27 and TRBJ2-7, with D perhaps TRBD1 (5 bases). The CDR3 runs to 12 residues. Looked up from germline, CDR1 is MNHEY and CDR2 is SMNVEV (reference sequence). With 2 bases removed from V and 5 bases from J, the gap between germline ends came to 7 bases. CDR3: CASSLGRDEQYV. The DNA for the CDR3 is TGTGCCAGCAGTTTAGGCAGGGACGAGCAGTACGTC.

The chain is built from TRBV6-2 or TRBV6-3 and TRBJ2-7; maybe TRBD1 (5 bases). Germline CDR1 reads MNHEY; CDR2 reads SVGEGT. The CDR3 runs 15 residues. Between the trimmed V and J ends, which lost 2 bases and 1 base, there was a span of 12 bases. CDR3 nucleotides: TGTGCCAGCAGTTACCAGGGTAGGAGTTCCTACGAGCAGTACTTC. It encodes CASSYQGRSSYEQYF.

In this sample, this clonotype turned up a few times. This rearrangement joins TRBV5-1 to TRBJ2-7; a possible D gene is TRBD2 (5 bases). The ends were cut back, 3 bases at V and 5 bases at J, with 12 bases in the middle. The CDR3 sequence is 13 residues long. Germline V gives CDR1 SGHRS, CDR2 YFSETQ. The CDR3 sequence: CASSSTDYNEQYF. CDR3 sequence (DNA): TGCGCCAGCAGCTCAACCGACTACAACGAGCAGTACTTC. The whole variable domain, filled in from reference TRBV5-1 and TRBJ2-7, reads KAGVTQTPRYLIKTRGQQVTLSCSPISGHRSVSWYQQTPGQGLQFLFEYFSETQRNKGNFPGRFSGRQFSNSRSEMNVSTLELGDSALYLCASSSTDYNEQYFGPGTRLTVT.

V usage is TRBV29-1 and J usage is TRBJ2-2; D might be TRBD1 or TRBD2, each matching 6 bases. Germline V gives CDR1 SQVTM, CDR2 ANQGSEA. The CDR3 is 16 residues long. Trimming took off 4 bases at V and 2 bases at J, with 17 bases between the two ends. CDR3 in DNA: TGCAGCGTTGGGAGGGGGACTGGGATAAACACCGGGGAGCTGTTTTTT. Protein sequence: CSVGRGTGINTGELFF.

Only a few counts were recorded for this clonotype. The chain couples TRBV10-3 to TRBJ1-2; D is possibly TRBD1 (5 bases). The CDR3 totals 13 residues. CDR1 and CDR2 (germline): ENHRY, SYGVKD. Between the trimmed V and J ends, which lost 3 bases and 3 bases, there was a span of 8 bases. The CDR3 spells CAISDRGDYGYTF. The CDR3, as DNA: TGTGCCATCAGTGATAGAGGGGACTATGGCTACACCTTC.

This clonotype showed up many times. The V call is TRBV20-1, the J call TRBJ1-1, with unresolved D. V dropped 0 bases and J dropped 1 base, with 9 bases sitting between them. The CDR3 runs to 14 residues. Germline V gene data show CDR1 as DFQATT and CDR2 as SNEGSKA (reference sequence). The CDR3 loop reads CSARDYRRNTEAFF. The CDR3, as DNA: TGCAGTGCTAGAGATTACCGGAGGAACACTGAAGCTTTCTTT.

This clonotype appeared many times. DNA of the CDR3: TGTGCCAGCGGAGAACAGGGGGCCCACGCCTACGAGCAGTACTTC. Amino acids: CASGEQGAHAYEQYF. The chain has TRBV12-3 or TRBV12-4 and TRBJ2-7, with TRBD1 identical over 9 bases. After removal of 8 bases from V and 2 bases from J, the junction contained 10 bases not matched to a gene. The CDR3 consists of 15 residues.

CDR3 in amino acids: CASSLASGGANEQYF. The CDR3 region has the DNA TGTGCCAGCAGTTTAGCTTCCGGGGGGGCGAACGAGCAGTACTTC. This chain connects TRBV12-3 or TRBV12-4 to TRBJ2-7; 8 bases line up with TRBD2. CDR3 length equals 15 residues. After removal of 0 bases from V and 5 bases from J, the junction contained 6 bases not matched to a gene.

This clonotype was picked up many times. V usage is TRBV20-1 and J usage is TRBJ1-5; D is perhaps TRBD1 (6 bases). V shed 0 bases and J shed 7 bases, with 16 bases lying between them. Germline V lookup: CDR1 DFQATT, CDR2 SNEGSKA (reference sequence). This CDR3 comprises 15 residues. CDR3 nucleotides: TGCAGTGCTAGAGAACAGGGAAGGAATTGGCAGCCCCAGCATTTT. It yields the protein CSAREQGRNWQPQHF.

This clonotype was counted ten times or more. The chain recombines TRBV5-1 with TRBJ2-1, with D maybe TRBD1 (6 bases). Germline CDR1 and CDR2: SGHRS and YFSETQ. V was clipped by 4 bases and J by 4 bases, with 15 bases between them. This CDR3 has 15 residues. The CDR3 sequence: CASSPDEGGYNEQFF. The CDR3, as DNA: TGCGCCAGCAGCCCCGACGAAGGGGGTTACAATGAGCAGTTCTTC.

CDR3 sequence reads: CASRENTQYF. CDR3 bases: TGTGCCAGCAGGGAGAATACGCAGTATTTT. The V call is TRBV2, the J call TRBJ2-3; D uncertain. This CDR3 is built from 10 residues. V lost 6 bases, J lost 7 bases, and 5 bases lay in between. CDR1 is SNHLY and CDR2 is FYNNEI in the germline V gene.

This chain links TRBV10-3 with TRBJ2-1, with 7 nucleotides matching TRBD1. Trimming removed 10 bases from V and 6 bases from J; junction bases left unmatched: 12. Germline lookup yields CDR1 ENHRY and CDR2 SYGVKD. The CDR3 runs to 14 residues. The chain's CDR3 is CATGRQGVTNEQFF. DNA for the CDR3: TGTGCCACCGGGCGGCAGGGGGTAACCAATGAGCAGTTCTTC.